The rows below give T cell receptor beta chains drawn from one sample of a study of blood T cell repertoires in COVID-19. Some clones are missing from TCRdb's copy, which holds only in-frame ones; the method was immunoSEQ multiplex PCR. The sample records under 350,000 clones, 80% to 90% being singletons. Sequenced input: PBMCs or T cells enriched from blood (not recorded which). The receptors were sampled from a woman aged 40 to 49 with acute COVID-19. CDR3s include the opening cysteine and the closing phenylalanine or tryptophan. Fields, in order: J gene, CDR3 length, V gene, CDR3 protein.

TRBJ1-2,14,TRBV4-1,CASSQESRDYGYTF
TRBJ1-2,15,TRBV7-3,CASSLGTGGVGGYTF
TRBJ2-7,14,TRBV18,CASSPPGVPYEQYF
TRBJ1-3,18,TRBV5-1,CASSLDLPSSISGNTIYF
TRBJ1-1,13,TRBV7-3,CASSPVVGTEAFF
TRBJ2-1,14,TRBV5-4,CASSVTGTDNEQFF
TRBJ1-1,15,TRBV5-1,CASSLSGTANTEAFF
TRBJ2-3,17,TRBV28,CASSLLAGVVGTDTQYF
TRBJ2-6,19,TRBV5-6,CASSPDTGREPAGANVLTF
TRBJ1-1,14,TRBV5-4,CASSFGEPNTEAFF
TRBJ1-6,15,TRBV6-2/TRBV6-3,CASSYGGQGNSPLHF
TRBJ2-7,13,TRBV21-1,CASGPEGKEEQYF
TRBJ2-3,17,TRBV5-1,CASSGAPGTGHTDTQYF
TRBJ2-3,12,TRBV7-2,CASSAVGGTQYF
TRBJ2-1,17,TRBV11-2,CASSIYTGTANYNEQFF
TRBJ2-1,12,TRBV19,CASSRGYNEQFF
TRBJ1-3,13,TRBV19,CASSIISGNTIYF
TRBJ1-4,13,TRBV11-2,CASSIEFGGWLFF
TRBJ1-2,13,TRBV6-5,CASSRGQLEGYTF
TRBJ2-2,17,TRBV3-1/TRBV3-2,CASSQRGDSMNTGELFF
TRBJ1-2,16,TRBV7-9,CASSITGTGDSRGYTF
TRBJ1-5,13,TRBV3-1/TRBV3-2,CASSQGGNQPQHF
TRBJ1-5,15,TRBV18,CASSGQGASNQPQHF
TRBJ1-6,13,TRBV11-2,CASSLEGDSPLHF
TRBJ1-5,15,TRBV5-1,CASSVGTGGYQPQHF
TRBJ2-7,12,TRBV29-1,CSVEVSSYEQYF
TRBJ2-3,14,TRBV5-1,CASGAGSHTDTQYF
TRBJ1-2,15,TRBV4-1,CASSQDGKGAVGYTF
TRBJ1-5,14,TRBV7-2,CASSQTIGVQPQHF
TRBJ1-2,16,TRBV19,CASSLSRGQGHYGYTF
TRBJ2-7,15,TRBV7-2,CASSWTSPATYEQYF
TRBJ1-3,16,TRBV14,CASSRSRGVPGNTIYF
TRBJ2-2,16,TRBV5-4,CASSLGSGGAGGELFF
TRBJ1-1,13,TRBV29-1,CSVRQRMNTEAFF
TRBJ1-6,16,TRBV25-1,CASSDAGSSYNSPLHF